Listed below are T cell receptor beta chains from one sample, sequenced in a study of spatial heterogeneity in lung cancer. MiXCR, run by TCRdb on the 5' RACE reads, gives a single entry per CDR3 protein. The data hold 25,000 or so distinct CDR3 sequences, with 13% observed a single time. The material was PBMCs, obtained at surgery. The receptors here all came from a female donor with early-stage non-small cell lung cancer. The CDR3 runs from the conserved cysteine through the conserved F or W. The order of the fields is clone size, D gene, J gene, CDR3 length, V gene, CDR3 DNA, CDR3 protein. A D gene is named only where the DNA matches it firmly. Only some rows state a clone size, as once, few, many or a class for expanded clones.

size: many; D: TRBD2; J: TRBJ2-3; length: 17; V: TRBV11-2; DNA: TGTGCCAGCAGCTTAGCAAGACTAGCGGGGCTCACAGATACGCAGTATTTT; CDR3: CASSLARLAGLTDTQYF
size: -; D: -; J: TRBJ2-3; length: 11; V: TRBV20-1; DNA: TGCAGTGCTAGAGATCTGGCTACGCAGTATTTT; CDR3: CSARDLATQYF
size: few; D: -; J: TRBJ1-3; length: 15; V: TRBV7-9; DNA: TGTGCCAGCGCCCTAATCGGGGCAGGCGGAAACACCATATATTTT; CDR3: CASALIGAGGNTIYF
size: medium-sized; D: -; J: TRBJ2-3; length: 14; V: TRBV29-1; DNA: TGCAGCGATGCCACAGGGTTCGGCACAGATACGCAGTATTTT; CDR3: CSDATGFGTDTQYF
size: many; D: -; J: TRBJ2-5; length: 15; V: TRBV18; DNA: TGTGCCAGCTCACCAGCCCTAGCTGGTTCGGAGACCCAGTACTTC; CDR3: CASSPALAGSETQYF
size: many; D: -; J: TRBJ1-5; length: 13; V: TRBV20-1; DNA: TGCAGTGCTCGATCCTCCGGCGGTCAGCCCCAGCATTTT; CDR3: CSARSSGGQPQHF
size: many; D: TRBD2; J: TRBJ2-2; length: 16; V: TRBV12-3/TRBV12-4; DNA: TGTGCCAGCAGTCGCCCTAGCGGGAAAGACACCGGGGAGCTGTTTTTT; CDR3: CASSRPSGKDTGELFF
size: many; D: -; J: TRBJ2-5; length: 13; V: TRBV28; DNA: TGTGCCAGCAGCGATGTGGGGGTATCGGCCCAGTACTTC; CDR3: CASSDVGVSAQYF
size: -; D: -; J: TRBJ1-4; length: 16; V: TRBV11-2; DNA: TGTGCCAGCAGCTTAGGAATGGGGGCTCCTAATGAAAAACTGTTTTTT; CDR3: CASSLGMGAPNEKLFF
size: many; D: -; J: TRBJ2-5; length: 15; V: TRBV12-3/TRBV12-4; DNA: TGTGCCAGCAGCTACGGGACTGCCCTTACCGGGACCCAGTACTTC; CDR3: CASSYGTALTGTQYF
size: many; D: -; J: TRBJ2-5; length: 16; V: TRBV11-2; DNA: TGTGCCAGCAGCTCCGACGGGGGCACCCCGGTAGGGGCCCAGTACTTC; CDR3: CASSSDGGTPVGAQYF
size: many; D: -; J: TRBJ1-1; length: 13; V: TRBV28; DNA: TGTGCCAGCACGGTCGCGGGGGCAAGTGAAGCTTTCTTT; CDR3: CASTVAGASEAFF
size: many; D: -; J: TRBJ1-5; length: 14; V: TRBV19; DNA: TGTGCCAGTAGCGACATGGGGGGAAATCAGCCCCAGCATTTT; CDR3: CASSDMGGNQPQHF
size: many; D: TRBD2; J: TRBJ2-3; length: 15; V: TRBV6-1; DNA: TGTGCCAGCAGTGAACTAGCGGGGGGGCCAGATACGCAGTATTTT; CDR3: CASSELAGGPDTQYF
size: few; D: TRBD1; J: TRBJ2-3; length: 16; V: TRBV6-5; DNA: TGTGCCAGCAGTGAAACCGGGACAGGGGGGACAGATACGCAGTATTTT; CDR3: CASSETGTGGTDTQYF
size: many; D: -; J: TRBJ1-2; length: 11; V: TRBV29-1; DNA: TGCAGCGTATCCTGGGCAGGAGGCTACACCTTC; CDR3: CSVSWAGGYTF
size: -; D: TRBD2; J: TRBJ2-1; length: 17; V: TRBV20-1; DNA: TGCAGTGCTAGAGGACCGCCGACTAGCGGGAGGGCCTATGAGCAGTTCTTC; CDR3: CSARGPPTSGRAYEQFF
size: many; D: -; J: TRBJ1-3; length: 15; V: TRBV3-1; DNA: TGTGCCAGCAGCTCCGACAGAAACTCTGGAAACACCATATATTTT; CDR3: CASSSDRNSGNTIYF
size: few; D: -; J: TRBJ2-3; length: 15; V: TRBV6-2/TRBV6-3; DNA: TGTGCCAGCAGCTACGAGGCGAGGAGCACAGATACGCAGTATTTT; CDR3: CASSYEARSTDTQYF
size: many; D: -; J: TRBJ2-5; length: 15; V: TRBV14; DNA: TGTGCCAGCAGCCAAGACAGGGGGGTTCAAGAGACCCAGTACTTC; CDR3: CASSQDRGVQETQYF
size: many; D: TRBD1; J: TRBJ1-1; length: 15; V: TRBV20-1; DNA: TGCAGTGCTAGAGTCCACAGGGGGTCCAACACTGAAGCTTTCTTT; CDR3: CSARVHRGSNTEAFF
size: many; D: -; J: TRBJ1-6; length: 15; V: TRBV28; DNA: TGTGCCAGCAGTTTTGGTGACTCCTATAATTCACCCCTCCACTTT; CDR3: CASSFGDSYNSPLHF
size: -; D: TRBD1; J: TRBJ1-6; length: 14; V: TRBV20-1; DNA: TGCAGTGCTAGAGGGGGACAGTCTAATTCACCCCTCCACTTT; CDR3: CSARGGQSNSPLHF
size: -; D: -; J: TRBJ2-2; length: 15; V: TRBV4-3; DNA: TGCGCCAGCAGCCAGGCACGTGGTAACACCGGGGAGCTGTTTTTT; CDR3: CASSQARGNTGELFF
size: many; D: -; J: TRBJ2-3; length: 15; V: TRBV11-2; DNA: TGTGCCAGCAGCTTAGTGGGGGCTAGCACAGATACGCAGTATTTT; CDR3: CASSLVGASTDTQYF
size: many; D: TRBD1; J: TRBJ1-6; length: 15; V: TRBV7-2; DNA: TGTGCCAGCAGAACGAACTCAGGGGGCGCTTCACCCCTCCACTTT; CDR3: CASRTNSGGASPLHF
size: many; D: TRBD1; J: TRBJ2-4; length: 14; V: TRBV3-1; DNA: TGTGCCAGCAGCCAGGCGACAGGGGAAAACATTCAGTACTTC; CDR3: CASSQATGENIQYF
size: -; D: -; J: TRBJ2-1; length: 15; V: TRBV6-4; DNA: TGTGCCAGCAGTGACAAGGAACGCGGGGTCCATGAGCAGTTCTTC; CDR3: CASSDKERGVHEQFF
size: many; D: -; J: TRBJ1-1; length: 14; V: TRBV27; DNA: TGTGCCAGCAGTTTATTTGGGGGGGTCACTGAAGCTTTCTTT; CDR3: CASSLFGGVTEAFF